This T cell receptor (beta chain) stems from a study of cytomegalovirus exposure and HLA in healthy donors. Across the study: A later analysis reported the same platform for the 120 validation repertoires and the 500 to 750 first-cohort repertoires. Study-level points and caveats: Cytomegalovirus association was assigned to under 200 TCR beta chains. Usually a TCR sequence was rare, but some public TCRs were found in many donors.

This table comes from immunoSEQ multiplex PCR, and its TCRdb copy is limited to in-frame clones, with some not included. The table records approximately 100,000 clones, around nine tenths of them present only once. Among the roughly 120 subjects of the validation cohort, separate from the 666-subject first cohort, were the donors. This clone came up once. Its matching antigen is unknown. CDR1 SQVTM and CDR2 ANQGSEA come from the germline V gene. CDR3 length: 13 residues. V dropped 1 base and J dropped 8 bases, with 14 bases sitting between them. The receptor comes from a woman aged 25 to 39 in good health and CMV-seronegative. The V call is TRBV29-1, the J call TRBJ1-2; D possibly corresponds to TRBD1 (5 bases). The sample was PBMCs. The CDR3 DNA sequence: TGCAGCGTTGAAGCCCAGGGTCTCCTAGGCTACACCTTC. Encoded protein: CSVEAQGLLGYTF.